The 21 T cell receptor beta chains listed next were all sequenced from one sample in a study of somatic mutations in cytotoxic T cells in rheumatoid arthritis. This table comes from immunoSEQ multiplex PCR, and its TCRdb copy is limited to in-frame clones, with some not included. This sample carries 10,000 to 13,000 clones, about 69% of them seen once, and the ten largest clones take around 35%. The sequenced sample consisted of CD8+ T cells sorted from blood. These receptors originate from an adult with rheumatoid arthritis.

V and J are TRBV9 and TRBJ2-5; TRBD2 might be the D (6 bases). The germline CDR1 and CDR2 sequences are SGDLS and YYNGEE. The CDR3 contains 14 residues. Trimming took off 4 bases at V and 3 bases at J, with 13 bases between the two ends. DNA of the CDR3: TGTGCCAGCAGCCTACTCCCGGGGGAAGAGACCCAGTACTTC. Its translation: CASSLLPGEETQYF.

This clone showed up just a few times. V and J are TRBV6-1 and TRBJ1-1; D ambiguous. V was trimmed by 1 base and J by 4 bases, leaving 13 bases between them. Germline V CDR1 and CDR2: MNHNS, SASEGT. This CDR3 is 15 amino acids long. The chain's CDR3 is CASSEVSGTFTEAFF. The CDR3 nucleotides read TGTGCCAGCAGTGAAGTTTCAGGCACCTTCACTGAAGCTTTCTTT.

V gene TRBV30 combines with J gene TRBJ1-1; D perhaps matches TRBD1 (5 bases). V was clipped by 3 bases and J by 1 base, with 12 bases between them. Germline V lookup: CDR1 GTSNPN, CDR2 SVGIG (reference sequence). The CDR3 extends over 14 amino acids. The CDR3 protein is CAWRTGTANTEAFF. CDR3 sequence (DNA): TGTGCCTGGAGGACCGGGACGGCGAACACTGAAGCTTTCTTT.

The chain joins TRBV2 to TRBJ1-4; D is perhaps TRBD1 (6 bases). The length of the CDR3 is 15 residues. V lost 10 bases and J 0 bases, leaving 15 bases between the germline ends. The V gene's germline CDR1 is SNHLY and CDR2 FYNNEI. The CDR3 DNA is TGTGCCATCCCGGGGGCCCAGGCAACTAATGAAAAACTGTTTTTT. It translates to CAIPGAQATNEKLFF.

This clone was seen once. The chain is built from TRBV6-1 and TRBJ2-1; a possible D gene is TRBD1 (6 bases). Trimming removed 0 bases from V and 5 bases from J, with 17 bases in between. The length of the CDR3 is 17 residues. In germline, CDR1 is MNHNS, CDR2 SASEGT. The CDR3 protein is CASSEAHTRTANNEQFF. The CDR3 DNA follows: TGTGCCAGCAGTGAAGCCCATACTAGGACAGCAAACAATGAGCAGTTCTTC.

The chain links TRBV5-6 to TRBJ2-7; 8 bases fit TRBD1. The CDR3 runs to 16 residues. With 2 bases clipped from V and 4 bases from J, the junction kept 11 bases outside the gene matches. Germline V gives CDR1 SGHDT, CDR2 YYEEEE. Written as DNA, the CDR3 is TGTGCCAGCAGCTTCTTCCGGGACAGGCGTTGGTACGAGCAGTACTTC. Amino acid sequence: CASSFFRDRRWYEQYF.

The CDR3 DNA follows: TGTGCCAGCAGCCGAGGACGGTCGTACACTGAAGCTTTCTTT. It specifies CASSRGRSYTEAFF. V and J are TRBV9 and TRBJ1-1; D remains ambiguous. Germline V CDR1 and CDR2: SGDLS, YYNGEE. The V end was cut by 4 bases, the J end by 3 bases, with 13 bases between. The CDR3 runs 14 residues.

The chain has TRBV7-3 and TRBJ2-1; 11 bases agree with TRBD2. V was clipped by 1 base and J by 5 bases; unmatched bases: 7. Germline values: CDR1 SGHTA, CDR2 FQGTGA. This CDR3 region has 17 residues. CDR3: CASSLNPGLAGNNEQFF. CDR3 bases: TGTGCCAGCAGCTTAAATCCCGGACTAGCGGGTAACAATGAGCAGTTCTTC.

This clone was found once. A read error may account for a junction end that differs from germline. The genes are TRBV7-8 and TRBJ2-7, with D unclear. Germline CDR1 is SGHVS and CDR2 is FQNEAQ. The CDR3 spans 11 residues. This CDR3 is CASRLGYEQYF. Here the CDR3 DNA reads TGTGCCAGCAGGTTAGGGTACGAGCAGTACTTC.

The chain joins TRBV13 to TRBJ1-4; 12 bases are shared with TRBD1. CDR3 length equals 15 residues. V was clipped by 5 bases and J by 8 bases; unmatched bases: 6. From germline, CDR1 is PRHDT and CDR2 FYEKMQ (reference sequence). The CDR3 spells CASSLGTGGGEKLFF. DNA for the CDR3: TGTGCCAGCAGCCTCGGGACAGGGGGCGGAGAAAAACTGTTTTTT.

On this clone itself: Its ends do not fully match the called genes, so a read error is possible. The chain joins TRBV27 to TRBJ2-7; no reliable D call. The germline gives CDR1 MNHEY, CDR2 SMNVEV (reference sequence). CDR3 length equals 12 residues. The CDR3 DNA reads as TGTGCCAGCAGAGGGCCCTCCTTCGAGCAGTACTTC. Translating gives CASRGPSFEQYF.

The CDR3 DNA reads as TGTGCCAGCAGCTTCCTCGAGGGGAATGAGCAGTTCTTC. It translates to CASSFLEGNEQFF. V is TRBV7-2 and J is TRBJ2-1, with D perhaps matching TRBD1 or TRBD2 (5 bases each). The V gene lost 3 bases and the J gene lost 7 bases, with 10 bases spanning the gap. Germline V gene lookup returns CDR1 SGHTA and CDR2 FQGNSA. The CDR3 is made up of 13 amino acids.

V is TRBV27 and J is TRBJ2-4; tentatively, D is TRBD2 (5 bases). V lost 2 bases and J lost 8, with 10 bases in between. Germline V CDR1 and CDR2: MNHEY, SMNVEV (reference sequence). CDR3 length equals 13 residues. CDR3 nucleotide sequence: TGTGCCAGCAGTTTAGGAGGTGCGCACATTCAGTACTTC. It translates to CASSLGGAHIQYF.

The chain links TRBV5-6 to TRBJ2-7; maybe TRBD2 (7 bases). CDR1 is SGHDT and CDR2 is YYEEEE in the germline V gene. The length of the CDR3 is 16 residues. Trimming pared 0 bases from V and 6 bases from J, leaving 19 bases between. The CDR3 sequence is CASSLAGGIIAREQYF. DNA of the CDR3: TGTGCCAGCAGCTTGGCGGGGGGCATCATAGCACGCGAGCAGTACTTC.

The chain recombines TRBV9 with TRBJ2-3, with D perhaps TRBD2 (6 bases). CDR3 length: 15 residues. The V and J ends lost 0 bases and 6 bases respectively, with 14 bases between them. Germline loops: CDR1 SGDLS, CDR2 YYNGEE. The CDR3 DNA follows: TGTGCCAGCAGCGTAGAGGACTTCGGAGGGGATACGCAGTATTTT. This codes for CASSVEDFGGDTQYF.

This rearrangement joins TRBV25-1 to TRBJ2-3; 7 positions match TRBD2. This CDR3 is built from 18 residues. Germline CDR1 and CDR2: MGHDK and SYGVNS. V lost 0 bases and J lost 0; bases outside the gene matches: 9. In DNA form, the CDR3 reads TGTGCCAGCAGTGAATATCTTCTAGCGGCTTCTAGCACAGATACGCAGTATTTT. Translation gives CASSEYLLAASSTDTQYF.

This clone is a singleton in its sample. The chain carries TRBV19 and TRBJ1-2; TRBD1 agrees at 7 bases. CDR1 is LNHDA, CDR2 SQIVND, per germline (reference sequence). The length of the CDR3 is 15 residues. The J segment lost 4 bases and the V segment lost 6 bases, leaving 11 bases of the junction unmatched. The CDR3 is CASRGEQGISYGYTF. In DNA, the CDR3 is TGTGCCAGTAGGGGTGAACAGGGGATTAGCTATGGCTACACCTTC.

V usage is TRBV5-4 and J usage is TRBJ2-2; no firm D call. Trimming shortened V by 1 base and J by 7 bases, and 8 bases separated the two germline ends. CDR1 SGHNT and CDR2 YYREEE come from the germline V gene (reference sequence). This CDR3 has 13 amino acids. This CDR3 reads CASSLLPGGELFF. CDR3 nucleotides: TGTGCCAGCAGCTTGTTACCAGGCGGGGAGCTGTTTTTT.

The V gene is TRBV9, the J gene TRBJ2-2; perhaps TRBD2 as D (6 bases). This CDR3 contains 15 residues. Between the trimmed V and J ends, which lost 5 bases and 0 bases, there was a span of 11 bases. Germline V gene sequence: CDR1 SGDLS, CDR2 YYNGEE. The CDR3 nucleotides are TGTGCCAGCAGTTTGGGGGGAGCGAACACCGGGGAGCTGTTTTTT. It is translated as CASSLGGANTGELFF. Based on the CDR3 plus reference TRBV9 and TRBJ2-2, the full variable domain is DSGVTQTPKHLITATGQRVTLRCSPRSGDLSVYWYQQSLDQGLQFLIQYYNGEERAKGNILERFSAQQFPDLHSELNLSSLELGDSALYFCASSLGGANTGELFFGEGSRLTVL.

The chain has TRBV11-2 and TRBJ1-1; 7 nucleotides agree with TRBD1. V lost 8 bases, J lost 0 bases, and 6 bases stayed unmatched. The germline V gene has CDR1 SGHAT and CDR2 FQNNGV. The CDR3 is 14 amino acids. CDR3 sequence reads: CASDPQGLNTEAFF. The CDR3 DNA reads TGTGCCAGCGACCCACAGGGGCTGAACACTGAAGCTTTCTTT. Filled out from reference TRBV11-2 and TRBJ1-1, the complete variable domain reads EAGVAQSPRYKIIEKRQSVAFWCNPISGHATLYWYQQILGQGPKLLIQFQNNGVVDDSQLPKDRFSAERLKGVDSTLKIQPAKLEDSAVYLCASDPQGLNTEAFFGQGTRLTVV.

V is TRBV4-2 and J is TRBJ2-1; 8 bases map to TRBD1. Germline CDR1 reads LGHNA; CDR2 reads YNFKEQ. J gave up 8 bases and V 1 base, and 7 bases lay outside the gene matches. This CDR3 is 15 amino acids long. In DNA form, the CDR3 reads TGTGCCAGCAGCCAAGTAGCAGGGGGCATCGATGAGCAGTTCTTC. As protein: CASSQVAGGIDEQFF.